Described below is a single T cell receptor beta chain sequence and its context. This specimen belongs to a study of OX40 agonist ivuxolimab in advanced cancers. Study details: The treatment was a fully human IgG2 OX40 agonist, ivuxolimab. Participants could have had prior anti-PD-1, anti-PD-L1 or anti-CTLA-4 therapy, and around 40% had some.

Data came from immunoSEQ multiplex PCR; TCRdb stores just in-frame clones and leaves some out. This table holds 80,000 or so clones, around 86% found once. Germline CDR1 reads SNHLY; CDR2 reads FYNNEI. This CDR3 has 15 amino acids. V trimming: 7 bases; J trimming: 6 bases; junction bases outside the gene matches: 12. Here the sequenced sample was CD4+ or CD8+ T cells sorted from blood, taken in a trial of the OX40 agonist ivuxolimab. This chain uses TRBV2 with TRBJ2-4; 7 nucleotides match TRBD2. The receptor's source is an adult with an advanced solid tumor such as melanoma, head and neck, liver or kidney cancer. This chain's CDR3 is CASKSGGTGGNIQYF. The DNA for the CDR3 is TGTGCCAGCAAATCGGGCGGGACGGGGGGAAACATTCAGTACTTC.